The 14 T cell receptor beta chains listed next were all sequenced from one sample in a study of shared T cell receptors in the human thymus listed by TCRdb under 2021. The protocol used for the library was the immunoSEQ multiplex PCR assay. In TCRdb, the immuneACCESS table is reduced to in-frame sequences with V and J assigned. These tables do not hold every clone; where another copy was compared, an unresolved V gene accounts for under half, and the others remain unexplained. The sample yields more than 550,000 clones; approximately 83% were counted once. More than 0.008% of the sample rests with the top ten. The data also belong to a second study, concerning human thymus T cells.

Input material: thymocytes. These TCRs come from a girl less than two years old with a congenital heart defect. Donor details come from another sample of the same person, matched by shared clones.

This chain joins TRBV28 and TRBJ1-5; 8 nucleotides align to TRBD1. Germline V gene lookup returns CDR1 MDHEN and CDR2 SYDVKM. CDR3 length: 19 residues. The ends lost 8 bases at V and 1 base at J; junction bases unmatched: 19. The CDR3 DNA is TGTGCCAGCGATCCCTCGGGCCAGGGGGCACCGTGGAGCAATCAGCCCCAGCATTTT. Its translation is CASDPSGQGAPWSNQPQHF.

The chain joins TRBV5-4 to TRBJ1-1, with 8 nucleotides matching TRBD1. Trimming cost V 0 bases and J 0 bases; bases outside gene matches: 10. The CDR3 runs to 18 residues. Per the germline V gene, CDR1 is SGHNT and CDR2 is YYREEE (reference sequence). The CDR3 reads CASSLVGRGQGMNTEAFF. CDR3 nucleotide sequence: TGTGCCAGCAGCTTGGTGGGCAGGGGGCAAGGGATGAACACTGAAGCTTTCTTT.

V gene TRBV27 combines with J gene TRBJ2-7; 9 nucleotides line up with TRBD2. The CDR3 runs to 20 residues. Germline CDR1 MNHEY, CDR2 SMNVEV (reference sequence). The trim removed 0 bases at V and 2 bases at J, leaving 17 bases unmatched. The DNA of the CDR3 is TGTGCCAGCAGTTTATCGAAGAAGGGGATAGCGGGGGCCAAACCCTACGAGCAGTACTTC. Protein sequence: CASSLSKKGIAGAKPYEQYF.

In this sample, this clone turned up a few times. This chain joins TRBV14 and TRBJ2-5; TRBD2 aligns across 9 bases. This CDR3 region has 16 residues. Trimming at V came to 4 bases and at J to 6 bases, leaving 12 bases not matched to a gene. The V gene's germline CDR1 is SGHDN and CDR2 FVKESK. The chain's CDR3 is CASSPRYTSGGKTQYF. The CDR3 nucleotides are TGTGCCAGCAGCCCCCGGTATACGAGCGGGGGGAAGACCCAGTACTTC.

V usage is TRBV25-1 and J usage is TRBJ1-2; D perhaps matches TRBD1 (6 bases). The CDR3 runs 17 residues. V lost 4 bases to trimming and J lost 0 bases, with 18 bases between them. Germline values: CDR1 MGHDK, CDR2 SYGVNS. The CDR3 DNA sequence: TGTGCCAGCAGTGGCACGGTCCGGGACACCACTAACTATGGCTACACCTTC. This gives the protein CASSGTVRDTTNYGYTF.

This clone occurred once. V and J are TRBV7-9 and TRBJ1-1; tentative D call: TRBD1 (6 bases). The V gene's germline CDR1 is SEHNR and CDR2 FQNEAQ (reference sequence). V was shortened by 6 bases and J by 4 bases, with 24 bases between the two germline ends. The CDR3 totals 17 residues. The CDR3 sequence is CASRPNKQGNCSTEAFF. CDR3 in DNA: TGTGCCAGCAGACCCAACAAACAGGGAAATTGTAGCACTGAAGCTTTCTTT. The full variable domain, completed using reference TRBV7-9 and TRBJ1-1, is DTGVSQNPRHKITKRGQNVTFRCDPISEHNRLYWYRQTLGQGPEFLTYFQNEAQLEKSRLLSDRFSAERPKGSFSTLEIQRTEQGDSAMYLCASRPNKQGNCSTEAFFGQGTRLTVV.

CDR3 sequence reads: CASSEQASGGASTGELFF. CDR3 bases: TGTGCCAGCAGTGAACAAGCTAGCGGGGGGGCCTCGACCGGGGAGCTGTTTTTT. The chain joins TRBV2 to TRBJ2-2; the match to TRBD2 covers 12 bases. CDR1 and CDR2 (germline): SNHLY, FYNNEI. This CDR3 has 18 residues. J gave up 5 bases and V 2 bases, and 9 bases lay outside the gene matches.

This chain links TRBV28 with TRBJ2-3, with TRBD1 matching over 8 bases. In germline, CDR1 is MDHEN, CDR2 SYDVKM. The CDR3 covers 16 residues. Unmatched junction bases numbered 12, after V lost 6 bases and J lost 4 bases. CDR3 in amino acids: CASSSSGGHSSDTQYF. The DNA for the CDR3 is TGTGCCAGCAGCTCGTCAGGGGGCCATTCATCAGATACGCAGTATTTT.

The V call is TRBV11-2, the J call TRBJ1-2, with 7 nucleotides matching TRBD1. The V and J ends lost 1 base and 5 bases, in that order; junction bases with no gene match: 7. The CDR3 spans 15 residues. Germline loops: CDR1 SGHAT, CDR2 FQNNGV. The CDR3 protein is CASSLVDRTPYGYTF. The CDR3 region has the DNA TGTGCCAGCAGCTTAGTGGACAGGACCCCATATGGCTACACCTTC.

J is TRBJ1-5 and V is TRBV7-9; tentative D call: TRBD1 (6 bases). With 5 bases removed from V and 0 bases from J, the gap between germline ends came to 14 bases. In germline, CDR1 is SEHNR, CDR2 FQNEAQ (reference sequence). The CDR3 covers 16 residues. The CDR3 coding sequence is TGTGCCAGCAGCCATGGACAGCTTAATAGCAATCAGCCCCAGCATTTT. Protein: CASSHGQLNSNQPQHF.

This clone was seen a handful of times. This rearrangement joins TRBV28 to TRBJ1-2, with D possibly being TRBD1 (6 bases). The CDR3 runs 16 residues. With 6 bases removed from V and 8 bases from J, the gap between germline ends came to 25 bases. Per the germline V gene, CDR1 is MDHEN and CDR2 is SYDVKM. The CDR3 sequence: CASRPLFQGGAGGYTF. CDR3 nucleotides: TGTGCCAGCAGGCCCTTATTCCAAGGGGGGGCGGGGGGCTACACCTTC.

The chain carries TRBV10-3 and TRBJ2-1; 10 bases map to TRBD2. The CDR3 length is 13 residues. Germline V gene lookup returns CDR1 ENHRY and CDR2 SYGVKD. Unmatched junction bases numbered 1, after V lost 5 bases and J lost 6 bases. The CDR3 protein is CAISKRGGNEQFF. CDR3 DNA sequence: TGTGCCATCAGTAAGCGGGGGGGCAATGAGCAGTTCTTC.

The chain recombines TRBV5-1 with TRBJ1-2, with unresolved D. The germline V gene has CDR1 SGHRS and CDR2 YFSETQ. The CDR3 loop spans 15 amino acids. The V gene lost 0 bases and the J gene lost 6 bases, with 15 bases spanning the gap. The CDR3 DNA reads TGCGCCAGCAGCTTGGCCGCCACTGTGGGAGATGGCTACACCTTC. Its translation is CASSLAATVGDGYTF.

The chain carries TRBV4-1 and TRBJ2-5; D perhaps matches TRBD1 (5 bases). The J call may be wrong; the DNA end is better matched by TRBJ2-7. The CDR3 contains 17 residues. CDR1 is MGHRA, CDR2 YSYEKL, per germline. The CDR3 sequence: CASSQPTRGRVNYEQYF. CDR3 coding DNA: TGCGCCAGCAGCCAACCCACAAGGGGCAGGGTGAACTACGAGCAGTACTTC.